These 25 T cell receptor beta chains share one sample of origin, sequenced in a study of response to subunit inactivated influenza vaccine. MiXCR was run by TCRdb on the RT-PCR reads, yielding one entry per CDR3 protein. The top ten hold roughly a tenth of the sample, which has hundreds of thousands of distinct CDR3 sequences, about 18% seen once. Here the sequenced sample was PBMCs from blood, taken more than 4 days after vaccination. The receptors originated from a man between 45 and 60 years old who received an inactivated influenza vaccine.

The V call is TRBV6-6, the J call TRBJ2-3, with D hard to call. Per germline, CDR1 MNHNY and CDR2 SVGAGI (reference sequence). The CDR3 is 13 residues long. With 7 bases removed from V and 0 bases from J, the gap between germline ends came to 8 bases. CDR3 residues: CASKASSTDTQYF. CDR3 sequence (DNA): TGTGCCAGCAAGGCCTCCAGCACAGATACGCAGTATTTT.

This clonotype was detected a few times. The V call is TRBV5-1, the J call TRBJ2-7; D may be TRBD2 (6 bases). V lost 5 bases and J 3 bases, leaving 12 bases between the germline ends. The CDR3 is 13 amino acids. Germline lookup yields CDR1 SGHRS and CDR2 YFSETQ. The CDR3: CASRSVGGYEQYF. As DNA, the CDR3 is TGCGCCAGCAGGTCAGTCGGGGGCTACGAGCAGTACTTC.

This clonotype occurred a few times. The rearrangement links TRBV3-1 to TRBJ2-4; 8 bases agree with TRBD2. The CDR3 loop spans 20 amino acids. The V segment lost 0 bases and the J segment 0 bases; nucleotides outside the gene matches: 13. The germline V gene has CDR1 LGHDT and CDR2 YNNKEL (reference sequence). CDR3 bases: TGTGCCAGCAGCCAAGATCGGCTAGCGGGTCCGCCGGTAGCCAAAAACATTCAGTACTTC. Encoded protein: CASSQDRLAGPPVAKNIQYF.

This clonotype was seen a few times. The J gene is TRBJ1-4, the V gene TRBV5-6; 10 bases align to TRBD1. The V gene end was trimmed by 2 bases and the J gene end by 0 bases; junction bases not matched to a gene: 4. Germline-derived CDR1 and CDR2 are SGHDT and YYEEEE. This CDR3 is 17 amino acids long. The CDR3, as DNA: TGTGCCAGCAGCTTCGGACAGGGGGTCGCAACTAATGAAAAACTGTTTTTT. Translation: CASSFGQGVATNEKLFF.

CDR3 amino acids: CASSLDPTKNIQYF. The CDR3 region has the DNA TGTGCCAGCAGTCTAGACCCGACCAAAAACATTCAGTACTTC. The chain has TRBV28 and TRBJ2-4; D not certain. CDR1 MDHEN and CDR2 SYDVKM come from the germline V gene. The V and J ends lost 5 bases and 2 bases respectively, with 10 bases between them. This CDR3 comprises 14 residues.

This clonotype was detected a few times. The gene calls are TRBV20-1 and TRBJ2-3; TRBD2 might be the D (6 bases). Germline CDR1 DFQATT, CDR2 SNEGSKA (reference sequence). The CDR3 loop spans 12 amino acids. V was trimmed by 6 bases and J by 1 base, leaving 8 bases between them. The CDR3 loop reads CSAWGGTDTQYF. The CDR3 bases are TGCAGTGCCTGGGGGGGCACAGATACGCAGTATTTT.

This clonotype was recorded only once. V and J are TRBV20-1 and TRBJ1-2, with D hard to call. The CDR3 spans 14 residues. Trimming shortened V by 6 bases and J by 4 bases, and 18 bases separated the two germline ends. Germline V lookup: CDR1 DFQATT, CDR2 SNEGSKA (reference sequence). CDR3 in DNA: TGCAGTGCGCCACAGCCGGCTCGTGGCTATGGCTACACCTTC. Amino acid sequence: CSAPQPARGYGYTF.

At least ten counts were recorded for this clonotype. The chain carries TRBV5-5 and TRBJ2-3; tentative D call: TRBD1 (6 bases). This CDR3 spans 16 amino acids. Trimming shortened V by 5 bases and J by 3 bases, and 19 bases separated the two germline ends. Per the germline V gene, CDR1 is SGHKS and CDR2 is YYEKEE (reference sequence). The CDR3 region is CASRPDRRRDTDTQYF. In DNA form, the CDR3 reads TGTGCCAGCAGACCCGACAGGAGAAGGGATACAGATACGCAGTATTTT.

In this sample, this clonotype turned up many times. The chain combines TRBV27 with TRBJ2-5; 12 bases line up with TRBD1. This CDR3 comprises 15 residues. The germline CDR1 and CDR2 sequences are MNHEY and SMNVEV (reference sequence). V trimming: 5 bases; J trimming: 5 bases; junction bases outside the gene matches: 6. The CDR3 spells CASSPGTGGMETQYF. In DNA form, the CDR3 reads TGTGCCAGCAGTCCCGGGACAGGGGGCATGGAGACCCAGTACTTC.

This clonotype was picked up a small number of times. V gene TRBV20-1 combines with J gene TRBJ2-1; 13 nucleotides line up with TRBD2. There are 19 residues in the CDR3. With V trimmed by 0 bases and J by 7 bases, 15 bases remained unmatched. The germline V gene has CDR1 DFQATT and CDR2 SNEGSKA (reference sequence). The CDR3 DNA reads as TGCAGTGCTAGAGATCCGGGACTAGCGGGAACCCCAACTCGGAATGAGCAGTTCTTC. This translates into CSARDPGLAGTPTRNEQFF.

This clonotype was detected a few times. The chain's CDR3 is CASSRPLRTSGTGELFF. CDR3 DNA: TGTGCCAGCTCACGGCCCCTCCGGACTAGCGGCACCGGGGAGCTGTTTTTT. The chain employs TRBV18 and TRBJ2-2; TRBD2 matches 10 bases. CDR1 is KGHSH and CDR2 is LQKENI in the germline V gene. The CDR3 loop spans 17 amino acids. J was trimmed by 4 bases and V by 4 bases; bases with no gene match: 9.

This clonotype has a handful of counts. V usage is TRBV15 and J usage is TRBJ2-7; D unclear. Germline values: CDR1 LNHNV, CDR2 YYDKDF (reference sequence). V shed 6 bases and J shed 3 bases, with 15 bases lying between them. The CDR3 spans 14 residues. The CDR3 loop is CATSTPTVNYEQYF. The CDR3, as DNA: TGTGCCACCAGTACCCCGACTGTTAACTACGAGCAGTACTTC. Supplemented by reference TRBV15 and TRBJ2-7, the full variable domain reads DAMVIQNPRYQVTQFGKPVTLSCSQTLNHNVMYWYQQKSSQAPKLLFHYYDKDFNNEADTPDNFQSRRPNTSFCFLDIRSPGLGDTAMYLCATSTPTVNYEQYFGPGTRLTVT.

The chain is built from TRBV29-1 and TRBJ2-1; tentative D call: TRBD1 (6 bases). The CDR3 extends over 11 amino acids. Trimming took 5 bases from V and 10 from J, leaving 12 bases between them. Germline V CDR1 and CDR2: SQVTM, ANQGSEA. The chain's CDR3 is CSVRTAREQFF. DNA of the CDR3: TGCAGCGTTCGGACAGCACGGGAGCAGTTCTTC.

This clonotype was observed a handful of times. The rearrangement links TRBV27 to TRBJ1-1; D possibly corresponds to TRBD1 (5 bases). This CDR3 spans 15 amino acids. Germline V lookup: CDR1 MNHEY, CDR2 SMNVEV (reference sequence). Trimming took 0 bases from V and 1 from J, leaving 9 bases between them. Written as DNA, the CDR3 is TGTGCCAGCAGTTTATCTCCCAGGGCGAACACTGAAGCTTTCTTT. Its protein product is CASSLSPRANTEAFF.

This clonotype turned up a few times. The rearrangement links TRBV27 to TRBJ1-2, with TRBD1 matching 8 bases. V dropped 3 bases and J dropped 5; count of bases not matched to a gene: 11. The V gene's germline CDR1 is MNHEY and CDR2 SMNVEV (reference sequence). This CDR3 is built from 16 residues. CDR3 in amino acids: CASSLNPGQAGYGYTF. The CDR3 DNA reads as TGTGCCAGCAGTTTGAACCCGGGACAGGCGGGTTATGGCTACACCTTC.

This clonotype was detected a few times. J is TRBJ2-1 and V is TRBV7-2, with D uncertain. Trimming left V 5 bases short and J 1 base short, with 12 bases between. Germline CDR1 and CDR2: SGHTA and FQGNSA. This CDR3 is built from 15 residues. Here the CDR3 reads CASSREQRSYNEQFF. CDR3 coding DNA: TGTGCCAGCAGCAGAGAACAACGATCCTACAATGAGCAGTTCTTC.

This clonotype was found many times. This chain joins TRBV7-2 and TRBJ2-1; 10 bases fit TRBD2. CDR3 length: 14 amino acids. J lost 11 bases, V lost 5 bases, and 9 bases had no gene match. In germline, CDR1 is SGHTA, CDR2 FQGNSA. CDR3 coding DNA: TGTGCCAGCAGCCCCTTGGGACTAGCGAGACAGCAGTTCTTC. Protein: CASSPLGLARQQFF.

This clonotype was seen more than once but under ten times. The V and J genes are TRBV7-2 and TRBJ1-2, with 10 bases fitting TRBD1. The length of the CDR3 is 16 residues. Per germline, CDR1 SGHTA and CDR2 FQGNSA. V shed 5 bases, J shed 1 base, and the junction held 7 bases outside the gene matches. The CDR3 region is CASSLDRGLYNYGYTF. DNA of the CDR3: TGTGCCAGCAGCCTGGACAGGGGGTTGTATAACTATGGCTACACCTTC.

The CDR3 loop reads CASSLGTRDLYNSPLHF. Here the CDR3 DNA reads TGTGCCAGCAGTTTAGGGACTCGAGACCTCTATAATTCACCCCTCCACTTT. The chain uses TRBV12-3 or TRBV12-4 and TRBJ1-6; D remains unclear. The V and J ends lost 1 base and 3 bases respectively, with 13 bases between them. The CDR3 contains 17 residues.

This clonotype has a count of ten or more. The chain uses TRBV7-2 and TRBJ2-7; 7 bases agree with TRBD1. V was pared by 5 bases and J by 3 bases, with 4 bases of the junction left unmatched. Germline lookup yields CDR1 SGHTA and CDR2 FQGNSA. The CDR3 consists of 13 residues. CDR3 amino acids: CASSTRQGYEQYF. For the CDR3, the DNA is TGTGCCAGCAGCACGAGACAGGGCTACGAGCAGTACTTC.

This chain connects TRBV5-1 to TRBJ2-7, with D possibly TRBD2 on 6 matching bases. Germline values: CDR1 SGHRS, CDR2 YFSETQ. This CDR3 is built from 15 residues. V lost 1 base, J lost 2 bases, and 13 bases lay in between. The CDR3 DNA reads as TGCGCCAGCAGCTTGATGGGGCAGCGGGCCTACGAGCAGTACTTC. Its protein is CASSLMGQRAYEQYF.

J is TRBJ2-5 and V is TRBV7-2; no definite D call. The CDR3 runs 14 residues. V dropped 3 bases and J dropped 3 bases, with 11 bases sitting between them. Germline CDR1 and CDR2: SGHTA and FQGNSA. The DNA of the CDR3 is TGTGCCAGCAGCTTGGCACGTTCGGAAGAGACCCAGTACTTC. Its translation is CASSLARSEETQYF.

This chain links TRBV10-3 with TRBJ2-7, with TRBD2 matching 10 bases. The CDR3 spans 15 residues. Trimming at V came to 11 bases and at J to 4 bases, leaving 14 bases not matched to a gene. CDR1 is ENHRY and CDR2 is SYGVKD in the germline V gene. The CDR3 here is CALAREASGSYEQYF. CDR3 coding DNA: TGTGCCCTAGCTCGGGAAGCTAGCGGGAGTTACGAGCAGTACTTC.

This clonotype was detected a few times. The CDR3 reads CSARQGATNYGYTF. CDR3 sequence (DNA): TGCAGTGCTAGACAGGGAGCTACTAACTATGGCTACACCTTC. The rearrangement uses TRBV20-1 and TRBJ1-2, with TRBD1 as a possible D gene (5 bases). Germline CDR1 reads DFQATT; CDR2 reads SNEGSKA (reference sequence). Between the trimmed V and J ends, which lost 2 bases and 0 bases, there was a span of 10 bases. CDR3 length: 14 amino acids.

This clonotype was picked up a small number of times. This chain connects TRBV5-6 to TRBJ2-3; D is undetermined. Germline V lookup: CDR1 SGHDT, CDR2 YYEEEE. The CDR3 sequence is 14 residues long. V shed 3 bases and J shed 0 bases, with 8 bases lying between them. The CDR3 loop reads CASSWRRSTDTQYF. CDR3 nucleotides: TGTGCCAGCAGCTGGAGAAGGAGCACAGATACGCAGTATTTT.